Below, 10 T cell receptor beta chains from the same sample are listed, as sequenced in a study of shared clonotypes between healthy human individuals. Data came from immunoSEQ multiplex PCR; TCRdb stores just in-frame clones and leaves some out. The profile covers some 2,400,000 clones, with under 97% appearing a single time and approximately 0.13% taken by the ten largest. The specimen was naive CD4+ T cells sorted from blood. Subset meaning: CD45RA+ positively selected. The receptors stem from a man younger than 35 in good health.

This clone was found once. The same CDR3 arises from other DNA sequences in this sample as well. The chain is built from TRBV2 and TRBJ1-5, with 10 bases that match TRBD1. V lost 4 bases to trimming and J lost 3 bases; unmatched junction nucleotides: 3. This CDR3 is 15 amino acids long. CDR1 and CDR2 from the germline V gene are SNHLY and FYNNEI. The CDR3 DNA is TGTGCCAGCAGTGGGGACAGGGGAGACAATCAGCCCCAGCATTTT. Translating it yields CASSGDRGDNQPQHF. Supplemented by reference TRBV2 and TRBJ1-5, the full variable domain reads EPEVTQTPSHQVTQMGQEVILRCVPISNHLYFYWYRQILGQKVEFLVSFYNNEISEKSEIFDDQFSVERPDGSNFTLKIRSTKLEDSAMYFCASSGDRGDNQPQHFGDGTRLSIL.

Points on this clone: Within the sample, other DNA sequences also encode this same CDR3. The chain uses TRBV9 and TRBJ2-7; TRBD2 matches 7 bases. Per germline, CDR1 SGDLS and CDR2 YYNGEE. After removal of 0 bases from V and 2 bases from J, the junction contained 2 bases not matched to a gene. This CDR3 spans 14 amino acids. The CDR3: CASSVEGGPYEQYF. DNA for the CDR3: TGTGCCAGCAGCGTAGAGGGAGGGCCCTACGAGCAGTACTTC.

V and J are TRBV2 and TRBJ1-5, with a possible D match to TRBD1 (5 bases). This CDR3 has 13 amino acids. Germline CDR1 is SNHLY and CDR2 is FYNNEI. V was clipped by 5 bases and J by 5 bases, with 10 bases between them. The CDR3 DNA sequence: TGTGCCAGCAGTCCCCAAGGGGATCAGCCCCAGCATTTT. Its protein is CASSPQGDQPQHF.

Of note for this clone: Other DNA sequences in this sample translate to the same CDR3. CDR3 coding DNA: TGCGCCAGCAGTGAAGGGGACAGGGCCGAGCAGTACTTC. It specifies CASSEGDRAEQYF. This chain links TRBV10-1 with TRBJ2-7, with TRBD1 matching over 9 bases. J was trimmed by 6 bases and V by 3 bases; bases with no gene match: 3. Germline CDR1 and CDR2: WNHNN and SYGVQD (reference sequence). This CDR3 comprises 13 residues.

On this clone: The identical CDR3 is also encoded by other nucleotide sequences in the sample. J is TRBJ1-1 and V is TRBV5-1; D call uncertain. Trimming took off 4 bases at V and 1 base at J, with 8 bases between the two ends. Germline V gene data show CDR1 as SGHRS and CDR2 as YFSETQ. The CDR3 length is 13 residues. The CDR3 DNA is TGCGCCAGCAGCGTCGCACCGAACACTGAAGCTTTCTTT. Encoded protein: CASSVAPNTEAFF.

This chain connects TRBV9 to TRBJ1-2; perhaps TRBD1 as D (5 bases). V was shortened by 0 bases and J by 1 base, with 10 bases between the two germline ends. The CDR3 sequence is 15 residues long. The germline gives CDR1 SGDLS, CDR2 YYNGEE. DNA for the CDR3: TGTGCCAGCAGCGTAGACCCGGGGGATAACTATGGCTACACCTTC. Its protein product is CASSVDPGDNYGYTF.

The chain recombines TRBV5-1 with TRBJ1-4; no firm D call. The length of the CDR3 is 15 residues. Germline assignment: CDR1 SGHRS and CDR2 YFSETQ. Trimming took off 4 bases at V and 5 bases at J, with 15 bases between the two ends. The CDR3 nucleotides read TGCGCCAGCAGCCCTAGGCCGGTCTTCAATGAAAAACTGTTTTTT. This gives the protein CASSPRPVFNEKLFF.

The chain carries TRBV19 and TRBJ1-1; D is possibly TRBD1 (5 bases). The CDR3 runs 15 residues. The ends were cut back, 7 bases at V and 4 bases at J, with 19 bases in the middle. The germline V gene encodes CDR1 LNHDA and CDR2 SQIVND (reference sequence). The CDR3 DNA sequence: TGTGCCAGTACCTCATCTTGGGGGGTGGGCACTGAAGCTTTCTTT. Its translation: CASTSSWGVGTEAFF. Based on the CDR3 plus reference TRBV19 and TRBJ1-1, the full variable domain is DGGITQSPKYLFRKEGQNVTLSCEQNLNHDAMYWYRQDPGQGLRLIYYSQIVNDFQKGDIAEGYSVSREKKESFPLTVTSAQKNPTAFYLCASTSSWGVGTEAFFGQGTRLTVV.

Points on this clone: Other DNA sequences in the same sample also yield this CDR3. V usage is TRBV5-1 and J usage is TRBJ2-5, with D perhaps matching TRBD1 (6 bases). Germline V gene data show CDR1 as SGHRS and CDR2 as YFSETQ. Between the trimmed V and J ends, which lost 0 bases and 5 bases, there was a span of 11 bases. The CDR3 is made up of 14 amino acids. The CDR3 DNA reads TGCGCCAGCAGCTTGGCAGGCCAGGGGGAGACCCAGTACTTC. Its translation is CASSLAGQGETQYF.

The chain carries TRBV6-6 and TRBJ1-6; 9 bases fit TRBD1. After removal of 6 bases from V and 9 bases from J, the junction contained 9 bases not matched to a gene. CDR3 length: 15 amino acids. Germline V CDR1 and CDR2: MNHNY, SVGAGI (reference sequence). The CDR3 loop reads CASSPGTGSVSPLHF. CDR3 in DNA: TGTGCCAGCAGCCCCGGGACAGGGTCGGTTTCACCCCTCCACTTT.